The 14 T cell receptor beta chains presented below share a single source sample, sequenced in a study of blood T cell repertoires in COVID-19. Profiling relied on immunoSEQ multiplex PCR, and the TCRdb table lists in-frame clones only, not all of them. The repertoire holds around 74,000 clones, with under 95% as singletons. Input material: peripheral blood. These receptors were collected from a woman over 75 with active or convalescent COVID-19.

The V and J genes are TRBV7-9 and TRBJ1-1; D not resolved. The CDR3 is 14 residues long. Trimming took off 1 base at V and 3 bases at J, with 9 bases between the two ends. Germline assignment: CDR1 SEHNR and CDR2 FQNEAQ (reference sequence). The CDR3 coding sequence is TGTGCCAGCAGCTTAGAACGGTGGTACACTGAAGCTTTCTTT. Translated, it gives CASSLERWYTEAFF.

The chain has TRBV7-9 and TRBJ2-7; perhaps TRBD2 as D (6 bases). CDR1 is SEHNR, CDR2 FQNEAQ, per germline (reference sequence). This CDR3 spans 16 amino acids. V dropped 1 base and J dropped 0 bases, with 13 bases sitting between them. In DNA, the CDR3 is TGTGCCAGCAGCTTAGAGGGGAGGTCCTCCTCCTACGAGCAGTACTTC. Encoded protein: CASSLEGRSSSYEQYF.

The rearrangement joins TRBV4-3 to TRBJ1-5; 8 nucleotides line up with TRBD1. The CDR3 contains 15 residues. Germline V gene lookup returns CDR1 LGHNA and CDR2 YSLEER. V was clipped by 3 bases and J by 5 bases; unmatched bases: 6. In nucleotides, the CDR3 is TGCGCCAGCAGCCAGGAACCGACAGGGGATCAGCCCCAGCATTTT. It encodes CASSQEPTGDQPQHF.

The sample holds one count of this clone. This rearrangement joins TRBV4-2 to TRBJ1-5; TRBD1 aligns across 9 bases. The CDR3 consists of 17 residues. V lost 1 base to trimming and J lost 1 base; unmatched junction nucleotides: 5. Germline V gene sequence: CDR1 LGHNA, CDR2 YNFKEQ. The CDR3, as DNA: TGTGCCAGCAGCCAAGCACAGGGGGCTCGAAGCAATCAGCCCCAGCATTTT. Its translation is CASSQAQGARSNQPQHF.

This sequence joins TRBV7-2 and TRBJ2-5; D may be TRBD2 (7 bases). Trimming removed 5 bases from V and 5 bases from J, with 15 bases in between. From germline, CDR1 is SGHTA and CDR2 FQGNSA. The length of the CDR3 is 14 residues. The CDR3 protein is CASSGGAVRETQYF. Written as DNA, the CDR3 is TGTGCCAGCAGCGGGGGGGCAGTGAGGGAGACCCAGTACTTC. Full variable domain (rest looked up from reference TRBV7-2 and TRBJ2-5): GAGVSQSPSNKVTEKGKDVELRCDPISGHTALYWYRQSLGQGLEFLIYFQGNSAPDKSGLPSDRFSAERTGGSVSTLTIQRTQQEDSAVYLCASSGGAVRETQYFGPGTRLLVL.

The chain joins TRBV6-5 to TRBJ1-4, with D unresolved. V was shortened by 6 bases and J by 1 base, with 9 bases between the two germline ends. Germline-derived CDR1 and CDR2 are MNHEY and SVGAGI. There are 14 residues in the CDR3. This chain's CDR3 is CASSPTGTNEKLFF. The DNA of the CDR3 is TGTGCCAGCAGCCCCACCGGAACTAATGAAAAACTGTTTTTT.

This chain uses TRBV4-3 with TRBJ2-4; 10 bases fit TRBD2. The CDR3 has 21 residues. The junction had 14 bases not matched to a gene; V was cut back by 0 bases and J by 0 bases. Germline CDR1 and CDR2: LGHNA and YSLEER. The CDR3 spells CASSQELGLAGERLAKNIQYF. The DNA of the CDR3 is TGCGCCAGCAGCCAAGAATTGGGGCTAGCGGGGGAGAGGCTAGCCAAAAACATTCAGTACTTC.

J is TRBJ2-1 and V is TRBV18; 15 bases agree with TRBD2. V shed 2 bases, J shed 4 bases, and the junction held 6 bases outside the gene matches. The germline CDR1 and CDR2 sequences are KGHSH and LQKENI. This CDR3 is 18 amino acids long. The CDR3 region has the DNA TGTGCCAGCTCACCAGGACTAGCGGGGGGGCCAAAGTACAATGAGCAGTTCTTC. This encodes CASSPGLAGGPKYNEQFF.

J is TRBJ1-1 and V is TRBV4-1; 7 nucleotides line up with TRBD1. The CDR3 has 15 amino acids. The V segment lost 1 base and the J segment 6 bases; nucleotides outside the gene matches: 8. From germline, CDR1 is MGHRA and CDR2 YSYEKL. The CDR3 DNA reads as TGCGCCAGCAGCCAAGTCACAGGGGCAGACGCTGAAGCTTTCTTT. It encodes CASSQVTGADAEAFF.

The chain couples TRBV7-2 to TRBJ1-6, with 10 bases matching TRBD1. From germline, CDR1 is SGHTA and CDR2 FQGNSA. V lost 4 bases to trimming and J lost 7 bases; unmatched junction nucleotides: 4. The CDR3 has 15 amino acids. In DNA form, the CDR3 reads TGTGCCAGCAGCTACGACAGGGGGCTGAATTCACCCCTCCACTTT. Its protein product is CASSYDRGLNSPLHF.

The chain has TRBV3-1 (or the pseudogene TRBV3-2) and TRBJ1-2; 9 positions agree with TRBD1. Trimming took 4 bases from V and 2 from J; bases not matched to a gene: 5. Per the germline V gene, CDR1 is LGHDT and CDR2 is YNNKEL (reference sequence). This CDR3 spans 15 amino acids. The CDR3 loop is CASSPRDRVNYGYTF. The CDR3 region has the DNA TGTGCCAGCAGCCCCCGGGACAGGGTCAACTATGGCTACACCTTC.

The chain is built from TRBV4-1 and TRBJ1-5; the D is unclear. V was shortened by 8 bases and J by 0 bases, with 14 bases between the two germline ends. CDR3 length: 15 residues. The germline gives CDR1 MGHRA, CDR2 YSYEKL. CDR3 coding DNA: TGCGCCAGCCGGAGAGTAGCCGATAGCAATCAGCCCCAGCATTTT. Protein: CASRRVADSNQPQHF.

This clone was detected a few times. This chain joins TRBV28 and TRBJ1-6, with D perhaps matching TRBD1 (6 bases). Germline V gives CDR1 MDHEN, CDR2 SYDVKM. V lost 8 bases and J 4 bases, leaving 18 bases between the germline ends. The CDR3 sequence is 16 residues long. DNA for the CDR3: TGTGCCAGCCACATGGGGGGGCACAGATATAATTCACCCCTCCACTTT. This codes for CASHMGGHRYNSPLHF.

The chain combines TRBV7-2 with TRBJ2-1; 12 bases match TRBD2. The CDR3 length is 17 residues. CDR1 is SGHTA, CDR2 FQGNSA, per germline. The V gene end was trimmed by 2 bases and the J gene end by 7 bases; junction bases not matched to a gene: 9. The CDR3 protein is CASSLRSSGGAINEQFF. CDR3 nucleotide sequence: TGTGCCAGCAGCTTAAGGTCTAGCGGGGGGGCCATAAATGAGCAGTTCTTC.